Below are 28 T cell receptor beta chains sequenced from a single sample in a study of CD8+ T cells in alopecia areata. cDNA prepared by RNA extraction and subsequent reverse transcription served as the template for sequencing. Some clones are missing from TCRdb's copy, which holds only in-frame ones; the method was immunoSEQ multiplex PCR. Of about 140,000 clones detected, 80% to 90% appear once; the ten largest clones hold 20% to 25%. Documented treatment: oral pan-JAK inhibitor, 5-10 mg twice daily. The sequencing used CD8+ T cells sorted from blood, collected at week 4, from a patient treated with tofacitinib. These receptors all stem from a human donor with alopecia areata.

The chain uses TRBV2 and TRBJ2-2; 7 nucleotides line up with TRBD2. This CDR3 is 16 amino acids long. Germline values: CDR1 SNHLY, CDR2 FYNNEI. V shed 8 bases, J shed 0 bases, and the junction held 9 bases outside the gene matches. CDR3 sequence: CASFKRGRPNTGELFF. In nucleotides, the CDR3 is TGTGCCAGCTTTAAGCGGGGCAGGCCGAACACCGGGGAGCTGTTTTTT.

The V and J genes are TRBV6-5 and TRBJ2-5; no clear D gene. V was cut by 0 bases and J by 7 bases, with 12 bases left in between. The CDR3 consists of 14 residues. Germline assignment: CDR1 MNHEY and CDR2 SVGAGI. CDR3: CASSYSITRGTQYF. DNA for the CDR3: TGTGCCAGCAGTTACTCGATAACCAGAGGGACCCAGTACTTC.

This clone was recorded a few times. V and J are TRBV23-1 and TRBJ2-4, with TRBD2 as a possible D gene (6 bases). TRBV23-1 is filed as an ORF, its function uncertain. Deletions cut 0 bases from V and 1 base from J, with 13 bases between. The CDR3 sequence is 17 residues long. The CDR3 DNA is TGCGCCAGCAGTCAATCAGACGGTGGGAGGGCCAAAAACATTCAGTACTTC. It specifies CASSQSDGGRAKNIQYF.

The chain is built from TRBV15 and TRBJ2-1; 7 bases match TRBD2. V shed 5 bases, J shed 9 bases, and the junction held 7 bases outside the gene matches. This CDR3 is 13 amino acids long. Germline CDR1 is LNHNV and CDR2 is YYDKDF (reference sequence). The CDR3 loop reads CATSESGGSEQFF. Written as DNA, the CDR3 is TGTGCCACCAGCGAGTCAGGCGGGAGTGAGCAGTTCTTC.

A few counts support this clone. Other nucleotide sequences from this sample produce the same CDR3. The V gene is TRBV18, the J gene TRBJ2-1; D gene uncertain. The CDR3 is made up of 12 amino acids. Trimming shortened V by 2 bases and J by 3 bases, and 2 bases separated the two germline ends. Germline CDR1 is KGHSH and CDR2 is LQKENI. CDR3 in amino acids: CASSPFYNEQFF. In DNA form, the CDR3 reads TGTGCCAGCTCACCATTCTACAATGAGCAGTTCTTC.

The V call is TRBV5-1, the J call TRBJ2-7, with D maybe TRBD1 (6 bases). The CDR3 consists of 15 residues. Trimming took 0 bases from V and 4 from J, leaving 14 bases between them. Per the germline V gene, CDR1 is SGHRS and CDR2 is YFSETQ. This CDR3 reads CASSLDWGPKYEQYF. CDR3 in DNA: TGCGCCAGCAGCTTGGATTGGGGGCCCAAATACGAGCAGTACTTC. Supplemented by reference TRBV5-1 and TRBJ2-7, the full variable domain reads KAGVTQTPRYLIKTRGQQVTLSCSPISGHRSVSWYQQTPGQGLQFLFEYFSETQRNKGNFPGRFSGRQFSNSRSEMNVSTLELGDSALYLCASSLDWGPKYEQYFGPGTRLTVT.

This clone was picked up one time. This CDR3 is CASSPSGDLVWYGYTF. The CDR3 nucleotides are TGTGCCAGCAGTCCTTCCGGGGACCTCGTTTGGTATGGCTACACCTTC. The V gene is TRBV2, the J gene TRBJ1-2; perhaps TRBD1 as D (5 bases). CDR3 length: 16 residues. CDR1 and CDR2 (germline): SNHLY, FYNNEI. Deletions cut 5 bases from V and 5 bases from J, with 21 bases between.

CDR3 DNA: TGTGCCAGCAGCTTGGTGTCAGCCTATTCACCCCTCCACTTT. Residues: CASSLVSAYSPLHF. The V gene is TRBV5-6, the J gene TRBJ1-6; D uncertain. The V gene's germline CDR1 is SGHDT and CDR2 YYEEEE. V dropped 0 bases and J dropped 8 bases, with 9 bases sitting between them. The CDR3 is 14 residues long.

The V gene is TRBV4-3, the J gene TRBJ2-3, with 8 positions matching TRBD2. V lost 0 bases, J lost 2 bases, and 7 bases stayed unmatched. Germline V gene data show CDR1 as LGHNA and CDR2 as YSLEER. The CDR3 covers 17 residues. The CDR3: CASSQDRAGGPTDTQYF. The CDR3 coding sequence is TGCGCCAGCAGCCAAGATAGGGCGGGGGGCCCCACAGATACGCAGTATTTT.

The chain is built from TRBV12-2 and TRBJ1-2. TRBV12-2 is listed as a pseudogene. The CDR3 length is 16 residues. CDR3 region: CASRTNRDIAHYGYTF. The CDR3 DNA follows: TGTGCAAGTCGCACGAACCGGGATATCGCCCACTATGGCTACACCTTC.

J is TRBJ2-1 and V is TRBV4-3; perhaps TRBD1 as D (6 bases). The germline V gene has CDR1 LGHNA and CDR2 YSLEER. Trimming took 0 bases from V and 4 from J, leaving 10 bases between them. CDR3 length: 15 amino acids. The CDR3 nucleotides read TGCGCCAGCAGCCAAGAGCGGACAGCGTACAATGAGCAGTTCTTC. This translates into CASSQERTAYNEQFF.

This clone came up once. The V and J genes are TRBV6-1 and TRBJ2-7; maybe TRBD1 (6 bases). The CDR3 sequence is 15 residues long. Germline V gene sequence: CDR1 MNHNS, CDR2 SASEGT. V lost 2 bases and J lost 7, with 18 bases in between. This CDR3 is CASSEWMRGSGEQYF. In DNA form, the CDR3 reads TGTGCCAGCAGTGAATGGATGAGGGGGTCGGGAGAGCAGTACTTC.

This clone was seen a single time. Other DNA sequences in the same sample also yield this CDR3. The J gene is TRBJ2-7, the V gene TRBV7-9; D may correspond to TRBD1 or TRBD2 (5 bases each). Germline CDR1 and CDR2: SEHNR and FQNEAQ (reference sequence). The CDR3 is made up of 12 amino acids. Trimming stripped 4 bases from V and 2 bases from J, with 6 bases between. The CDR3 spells CASSSGPYEQYF. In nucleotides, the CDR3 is TGTGCCAGCAGCTCGGGACCCTACGAGCAGTACTTC.

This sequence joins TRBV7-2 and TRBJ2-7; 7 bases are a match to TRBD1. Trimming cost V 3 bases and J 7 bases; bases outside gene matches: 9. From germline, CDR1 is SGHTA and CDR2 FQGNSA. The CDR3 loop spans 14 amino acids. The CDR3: CASSFGRGMEEQYF. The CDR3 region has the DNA TGTGCCAGCAGCTTCGGCAGGGGGATGGAGGAGCAGTACTTC.

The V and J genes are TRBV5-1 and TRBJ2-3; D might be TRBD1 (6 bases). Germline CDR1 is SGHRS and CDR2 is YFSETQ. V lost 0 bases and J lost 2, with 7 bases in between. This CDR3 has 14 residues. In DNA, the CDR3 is TGCGCCAGCAGCTTGGGGACAGACACAGATACGCAGTATTTT. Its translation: CASSLGTDTDTQYF.

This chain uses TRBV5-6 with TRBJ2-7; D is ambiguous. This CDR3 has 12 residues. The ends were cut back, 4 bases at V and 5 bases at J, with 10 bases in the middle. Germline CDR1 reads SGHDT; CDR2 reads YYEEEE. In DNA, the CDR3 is TGTGCCAGCAGCCCAGGTGGGAACGAGCAGTACTTC. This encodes CASSPGGNEQYF. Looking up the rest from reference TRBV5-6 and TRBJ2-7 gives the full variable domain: DAGVTQSPTHLIKTRGQQVTLRCSPKSGHDTVSWYQQALGQGPQFIFQYYEEEERQRGNFPDRFSGHQFPNYSSELNVNALLLGDSALYLCASSPGGNEQYFGPGTRLTVT.

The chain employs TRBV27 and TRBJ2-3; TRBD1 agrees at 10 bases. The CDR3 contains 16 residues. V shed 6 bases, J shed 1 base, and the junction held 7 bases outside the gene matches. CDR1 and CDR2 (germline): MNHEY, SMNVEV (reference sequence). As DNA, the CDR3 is TGTGCCAGCAGCCCTCCCGGGACAGGGGGCACAGATACGCAGTATTTT. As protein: CASSPPGTGGTDTQYF.

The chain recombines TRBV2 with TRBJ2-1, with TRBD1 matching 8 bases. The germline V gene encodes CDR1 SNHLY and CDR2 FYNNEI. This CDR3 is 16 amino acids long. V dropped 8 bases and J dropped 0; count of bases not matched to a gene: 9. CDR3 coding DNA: TGTGCCAGCGCGCAGGGGGCTGAGAGCTCCTACAATGAGCAGTTCTTC. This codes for CASAQGAESSYNEQFF.

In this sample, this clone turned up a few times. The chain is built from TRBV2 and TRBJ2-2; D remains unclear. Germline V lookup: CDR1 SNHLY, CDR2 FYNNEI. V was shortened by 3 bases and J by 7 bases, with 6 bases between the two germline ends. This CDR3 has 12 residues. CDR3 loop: CASSDQGGELFF. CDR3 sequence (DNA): TGTGCCAGCAGTGATCAAGGCGGGGAGCTGTTTTTT.

The CDR3 nucleotides read TGTGCCAGCAGCTACGGACATGTCGAGCAGTACTTC. It specifies CASSYGHVEQYF. The chain is built from TRBV7-9 and TRBJ2-7; possible D gene TRBD1, 5 bases. The germline V and J ends were trimmed by 4 bases and 6 bases, with 10 bases remaining between them. The CDR3 length is 12 residues. Germline CDR1 is SEHNR and CDR2 is FQNEAQ (reference sequence).

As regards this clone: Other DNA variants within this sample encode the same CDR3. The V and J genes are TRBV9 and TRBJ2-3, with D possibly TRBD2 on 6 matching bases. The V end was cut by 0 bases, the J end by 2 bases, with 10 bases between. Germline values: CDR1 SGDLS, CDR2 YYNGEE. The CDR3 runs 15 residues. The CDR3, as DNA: TGTGCCAGCAGCGTAGTCGGGGGATCCACAGATACGCAGTATTTT. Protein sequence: CASSVVGGSTDTQYF.

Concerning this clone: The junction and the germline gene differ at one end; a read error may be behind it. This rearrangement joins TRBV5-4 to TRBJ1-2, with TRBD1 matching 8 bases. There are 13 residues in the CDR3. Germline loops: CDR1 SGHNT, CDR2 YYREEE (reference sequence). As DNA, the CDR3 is TGTGCCAGCAGCTTGGAGACAGGGGCTCGCCCGGCCTTC. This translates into CASSLETGARPAF.

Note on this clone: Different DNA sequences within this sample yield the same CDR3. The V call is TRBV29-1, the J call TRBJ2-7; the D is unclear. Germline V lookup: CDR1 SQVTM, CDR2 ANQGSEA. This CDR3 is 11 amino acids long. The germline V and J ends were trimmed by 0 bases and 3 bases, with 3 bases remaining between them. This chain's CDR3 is CSVEDLYEQYF. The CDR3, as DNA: TGCAGCGTTGAAGATCTCTACGAGCAGTACTTC.

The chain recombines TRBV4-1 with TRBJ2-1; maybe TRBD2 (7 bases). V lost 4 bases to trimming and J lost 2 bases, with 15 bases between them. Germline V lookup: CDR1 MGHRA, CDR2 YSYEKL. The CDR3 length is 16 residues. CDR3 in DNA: TGCGCCAGCAGCCGAATAGGGGGGGTCCCCTACAATGAGCAGTTCTTC. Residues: CASSRIGGVPYNEQFF.

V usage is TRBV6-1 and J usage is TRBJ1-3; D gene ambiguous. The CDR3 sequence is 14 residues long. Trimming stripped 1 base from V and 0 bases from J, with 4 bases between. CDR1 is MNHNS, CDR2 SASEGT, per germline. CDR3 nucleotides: TGTGCCAGCAGTGAAGTCCTCTCTGGAAACACCATATATTTT. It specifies CASSEVLSGNTIYF.

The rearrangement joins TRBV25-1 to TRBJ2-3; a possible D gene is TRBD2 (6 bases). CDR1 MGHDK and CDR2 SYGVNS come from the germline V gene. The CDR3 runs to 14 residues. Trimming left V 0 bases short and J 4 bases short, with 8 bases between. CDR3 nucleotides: TGTGCCAGCAGTGAATATACGGGGGCAGATACGCAGTATTTT. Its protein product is CASSEYTGADTQYF.

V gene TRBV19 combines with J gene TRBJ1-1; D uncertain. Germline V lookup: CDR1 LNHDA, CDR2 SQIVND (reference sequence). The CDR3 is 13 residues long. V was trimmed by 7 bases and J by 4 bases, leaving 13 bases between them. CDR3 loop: CASTPGRSTEAFF. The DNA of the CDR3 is TGTGCCAGTACCCCTGGGCGTAGCACTGAAGCTTTCTTT.

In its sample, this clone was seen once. CDR3 nucleotide sequence: TGTGCCAGCAGCCAAGAGTCTATGAGCACTGAAGCTTTCTTT. Translated, it gives CASSQESMSTEAFF. V usage is TRBV14 and J usage is TRBJ1-1; D unclear. Trimming took off 0 bases at V and 4 bases at J, with 9 bases between the two ends. Germline lookup yields CDR1 SGHDN and CDR2 FVKESK. The CDR3 totals 14 residues.